This T cell receptor (beta chain) was sequenced in a study of breast tumors, draining lymph nodes, adjacent tissues. The germline gives CDR1 SEHNR, CDR2 FQNEAQ (reference sequence). V lost 5 bases and J lost 6; bases outside the gene matches: 6. The CDR3 is 15 residues long. Findings and caveats of the study: Data only fit, rather than demonstrated, lymph node origin of most tumor T cells. Tumor repertoires ranked between lymph nodes and nontumor tissue in diversity, with V and J gene preferences. The data were judged consistent with most tumor T cells coming from lymph node and expanding in tumor.

The lymph nodes were axillary draining lymph nodes from breast cancer patients. TCRdb itself ran the multiplex PCR reads through MiXCR, one entry per CDR3 protein. The sample comprises about 140,000 distinct CDR3 sequences, roughly 33% of which are singletons, and roughly 2.2% rests with the top ten. Details on this clonotype: As yet, its antigen is unknown.

Sequencing used axillary lymph node tissue. The sequence came from a female donor with breast cancer. Some clones in this sample may be carry-over from other donors' samples. The chain has TRBV7-9 and TRBJ2-3, with 12 bases that match TRBD1. CDR3 in amino acids: CASSAGDRGRDTQYF. CDR3 in DNA: TGTGCCAGCAGCGCCGGGGACAGGGGGCGGGATACGCAGTATTTT. The complete variable domain, with remaining parts taken from reference TRBV7-9 and TRBJ2-3, reads DTGVSQNPRHKITKRGQNVTFRCDPISEHNRLYWYRQTLGQGPEFLTYFQNEAQLEKSRLLSDRFSAERPKGSFSTLEIQRTEQGDSAMYLCASSAGDRGRDTQYFGPGTRLTVL.